A single sample gave rise to the 32 T cell receptor beta chains below, sequenced in a study of blood T cell repertoires in COVID-19. The method was immunoSEQ multiplex PCR; TCRdb's version includes in-frame clones alone and lacks a portion of them. The sample has some 450,000 clones, around 89% seen once; the top ten hold roughly 13%. Input material: peripheral blood. Every receptor here comes from a woman aged 45-60 years with COVID-19, enrolled during active disease.

The chain joins TRBV5-6 to TRBJ2-1, with D perhaps TRBD1 (6 bases). Germline V gene lookup returns CDR1 SGHDT and CDR2 YYEEEE. CDR3 size: 13 residues. Trimming took 2 bases from V and 8 from J, leaving 11 bases between them. The CDR3 region has the DNA TGTGCCAGCAGCTTACAGGGTTGGGATGAGCAGTTCTTC. Translating gives CASSLQGWDEQFF. Complete variable domain (other parts from reference TRBV5-6 and TRBJ2-1): DAGVTQSPTHLIKTRGQQVTLRCSPKSGHDTVSWYQQALGQGPQFIFQYYEEEERQRGNFPDRFSGHQFPNYSSELNVNALLLGDSALYLCASSLQGWDEQFFGPGTRLTVL.

The chain links TRBV5-1 to TRBJ1-3; D is uncertain. This CDR3 is 15 amino acids long. Trimming removed 4 bases from V and 0 bases from J, with 11 bases in between. CDR1 and CDR2 from the germline V gene are SGHRS and YFSETQ. The CDR3 DNA reads TGCGCCAGCAGCCCGGCGGGGAGCTCTGGAAACACCATATATTTT. Protein: CASSPAGSSGNTIYF.

This chain joins TRBV4-2 and TRBJ1-5; 9 nucleotides line up with TRBD1. After removal of 4 bases from V and 4 bases from J, the junction contained 2 bases not matched to a gene. This CDR3 is built from 14 residues. CDR1 is LGHNA, CDR2 YNFKEQ, per germline. CDR3 amino acids: CASSPDRGNQPQHF. DNA of the CDR3: TGTGCCAGCAGCCCTGACAGGGGGAATCAGCCCCAGCATTTT.

V and J are TRBV19 and TRBJ1-1; 7 bases map to TRBD1. Germline assignment: CDR1 LNHDA and CDR2 SQIVND (reference sequence). The J segment lost 5 bases and the V segment lost 7 bases, leaving 7 bases of the junction unmatched. There are 13 residues in the CDR3. The CDR3: CASIRTGWTEAFF. DNA for the CDR3: TGTGCCAGTATACGGACAGGTTGGACTGAAGCTTTCTTT.

This chain joins TRBV24-1 and TRBJ2-1, with TRBD1 matching 8 bases. In germline, CDR1 is KGHDR, CDR2 SFDVKD. V gave up 7 bases and J gave up 4 bases; unmatched junction bases: 8. The CDR3 spans 15 residues. CDR3 residues: CATSASGTGYNEQFF. The CDR3, as DNA: TGTGCCACCAGCGCCTCCGGGACAGGATACAATGAGCAGTTCTTC.

The genes are TRBV5-5 and TRBJ1-5; perhaps TRBD1 as D (6 bases). Trimming pared 1 base from V and 3 bases from J, leaving 17 bases between. CDR3 length: 17 residues. Germline CDR1 reads SGHKS; CDR2 reads YYEKEE (reference sequence). The CDR3 region has the DNA TGTGCCAGCAGCTTGAGGACAGCCTTCGGGGTCAATCAGCCCCAGCATTTT. It translates to CASSLRTAFGVNQPQHF.

This sequence joins TRBV28 and TRBJ2-2; D possibly corresponds to TRBD1 (6 bases). This CDR3 has 15 residues. V shed 7 bases and J shed 7 bases, with 19 bases lying between them. CDR1 is MDHEN and CDR2 is SYDVKM in the germline V gene. CDR3 residues: CASTPGAGDGGELFF. In nucleotides, the CDR3 is TGTGCCAGCACCCCAGGAGCAGGGGACGGCGGGGAGCTGTTTTTT.

This clone was detected only once. The chain recombines TRBV29-1 with TRBJ2-7; perhaps TRBD2 as D (5 bases). V was cut by 0 bases and J by 1 base, with 7 bases left in between. The germline CDR1 and CDR2 sequences are SQVTM and ANQGSEA. The CDR3 totals 13 residues. The CDR3 nucleotides read TGCAGCGTTGAAGATCCGGGGTCCTACGAGCAGTACTTC. This translates into CSVEDPGSYEQYF.

The chain employs TRBV5-1 and TRBJ2-5; 7 bases map to TRBD1. There are 14 residues in the CDR3. Trimming cost V 3 bases and J 5 bases; bases outside gene matches: 7. Germline V gives CDR1 SGHRS, CDR2 YFSETQ. CDR3 in DNA: TGCGCCAGCAGCTACAGGGGTGGGGATGAGACCCAGTACTTC. Translating gives CASSYRGGDETQYF.

About this clone itself: Other DNA sequences from this sample encode an identical CDR3 as well. This chain links TRBV5-4 with TRBJ1-1; tentatively, D is TRBD1 (5 bases). The ends were cut back, 3 bases at V and 0 bases at J, with 9 bases in the middle. Per germline, CDR1 SGHNT and CDR2 YYREEE (reference sequence). The CDR3 extends over 14 amino acids. Here the CDR3 reads CASSSQAMNTEAFF. The DNA for the CDR3 is TGTGCCAGCAGCTCACAGGCCATGAACACTGAAGCTTTCTTT. Complete variable domain (other parts from reference TRBV5-4 and TRBJ1-1): ETGVTQSPTHLIKTRGQQVTLRCSSQSGHNTVSWYQQALGQGPQFIFQYYREEENGRGNFPPRFSGLQFPNYSSELNVNALELDDSALYLCASSSQAMNTEAFFGQGTRLTVV.

The V gene is TRBV11-2, the J gene TRBJ2-7; 9 bases agree with TRBD1. Germline V CDR1 and CDR2: SGHAT, FQNNGV. With 5 bases clipped from V and 5 bases from J, the junction kept 4 bases outside the gene matches. The CDR3 is 13 amino acids. CDR3 protein: CASSTDRGHEQYF. As DNA, the CDR3 is TGTGCCAGCAGCACGGACAGGGGCCACGAGCAGTACTTC.

This clone showed up just once. The chain combines TRBV5-1 with TRBJ1-6; D is perhaps TRBD1 (5 bases). Trimming left V 0 bases short and J 9 bases short, with 13 bases between. CDR1 is SGHRS, CDR2 YFSETQ, per germline. This CDR3 is built from 15 residues. DNA of the CDR3: TGCGCCAGCAGCTTGGAGGGGTACGGGGGTTCACCCCTCCACTTT. It translates to CASSLEGYGGSPLHF.

V and J are TRBV7-9 and TRBJ2-7; TRBD1 aligns across 7 bases. The CDR3 has 14 residues. V trimming: 3 bases; J trimming: 3 bases; junction bases outside the gene matches: 5. Germline V gene data show CDR1 as SEHNR and CDR2 as FQNEAQ (reference sequence). CDR3: CASSLGTANYEQYF. The CDR3 DNA is TGTGCCAGCAGCTTGGGGACAGCAAACTACGAGCAGTACTTC.

This chain uses TRBV9 with TRBJ2-1, with TRBD2 identical over 8 bases. This CDR3 contains 15 residues. Germline-derived CDR1 and CDR2 are SGDLS and YYNGEE. With V trimmed by 4 bases and J by 4 bases, 7 bases remained unmatched. In DNA form, the CDR3 reads TGTGCCAGCAGCCTTAGCGGGGAAGATTACAATGAGCAGTTCTTC. This codes for CASSLSGEDYNEQFF. Combining the CDR3 with reference TRBV9 and TRBJ2-1 gives the whole variable domain DSGVTQTPKHLITATGQRVTLRCSPRSGDLSVYWYQQSLDQGLQFLIQYYNGEERAKGNILERFSAQQFPDLHSELNLSSLELGDSALYFCASSLSGEDYNEQFFGPGTRLTVL.

This chain joins TRBV5-1 and TRBJ2-3; tentatively, D is TRBD2 (6 bases). V lost 4 bases, J lost 2 bases, and 11 bases lay in between. The CDR3 is made up of 14 amino acids. Germline V gives CDR1 SGHRS, CDR2 YFSETQ. The CDR3 nucleotides read TGCGCCAGCAGCACGGGACTTTACACAGATACGCAGTATTTT. It is translated as CASSTGLYTDTQYF. Full variable domain (outside the CDR3, taken from reference TRBV5-1 and TRBJ2-3): KAGVTQTPRYLIKTRGQQVTLSCSPISGHRSVSWYQQTPGQGLQFLFEYFSETQRNKGNFPGRFSGRQFSNSRSEMNVSTLELGDSALYLCASSTGLYTDTQYFGPGTRLTVL.

The chain uses TRBV6-6 and TRBJ2-7, with 11 bases fitting TRBD1. Germline lookup yields CDR1 MNHNY and CDR2 SVGAGI (reference sequence). The CDR3 contains 14 residues. Germline trimming cut 2 bases from V and 7 bases from J; bases unmatched to any gene: 4. CDR3 region: CASSYGTGGTEQYF. The CDR3 bases are TGTGCCAGCAGTTACGGGACAGGGGGGACGGAGCAGTACTTC.

The rearrangement joins TRBV3-1 (or the pseudogene TRBV3-2) to TRBJ2-5; no reliable D call. The CDR3 runs 15 residues. Trimming stripped 0 bases from V and 2 bases from J, with 10 bases between. Germline lookup yields CDR1 LGHDT and CDR2 YNNKEL (reference sequence). The CDR3 DNA is TGTGCCAGCAGCCAAGAGTTGCAGATACAAGAGACCCAGTACTTC. It specifies CASSQELQIQETQYF.

The J gene is TRBJ1-4, the V gene TRBV30; D uncertain. This CDR3 has 11 amino acids. Trimming took off 0 bases at V and 8 bases at J, with 4 bases between the two ends. CDR1 is GTSNPN and CDR2 is SVGIG in the germline V gene (reference sequence). The CDR3 here is CAWSVQEKLFF. The CDR3 nucleotides are TGTGCCTGGAGTGTACAGGAAAAACTGTTTTTT.

The gene calls are TRBV5-1 and TRBJ1-1; no clear D gene. The CDR3 contains 14 residues. Germline V gene lookup returns CDR1 SGHRS and CDR2 YFSETQ. V lost 4 bases to trimming and J lost 1 base, with 11 bases between them. DNA of the CDR3: TGCGCCAGCAGCCCTGGACGGGAGAACACTGAAGCTTTCTTT. This encodes CASSPGRENTEAFF.

The chain employs TRBV9 and TRBJ2-1; TRBD2 agrees at 10 bases. Germline-derived CDR1 and CDR2 are SGDLS and YYNGEE. This CDR3 is 18 amino acids long. The ends lost 0 bases at V and 3 bases at J; junction bases unmatched: 9. This CDR3 reads CASSVGVSGGYYYNEQFF. Written as DNA, the CDR3 is TGTGCCAGCAGCGTAGGTGTTAGCGGGGGGTACTACTACAATGAGCAGTTCTTC.

The V and J genes are TRBV12-2 and TRBJ2-1; TRBD1 is the table's D call and was not checked against the DNA. TRBV12-2 is annotated as a pseudogene. The CDR3 is 17 amino acids. CDR3 bases: TGTGCAAGTCGCTTAGCGATGTCTTGCAGCTCCTACAATGAGCAGTTCTTC. Translating it yields CASRLAMSCSSYNEQFF.

This chain uses TRBV30 with TRBJ2-1, with D possibly being TRBD1 (5 bases). This CDR3 has 14 amino acids. V was pared by 5 bases and J by 1 base, with 12 bases between. CDR1 and CDR2 from the germline V gene are GTSNPN and SVGIG (reference sequence). CDR3 in DNA: TGTGCCTGGGGCCTGGGGCGGTCCTACAATGAGCAGTTCTTC. Translating it yields CAWGLGRSYNEQFF.

The rearrangement uses TRBV7-9 and TRBJ2-7; tentative D call: TRBD1 (5 bases). The CDR3 sequence is 12 residues long. The germline V and J ends were trimmed by 5 bases and 4 bases, with 9 bases remaining between them. Germline V gene data show CDR1 as SEHNR and CDR2 as FQNEAQ (reference sequence). CDR3 sequence (DNA): TGTGCCAGCAGCCCCTCAGGGTACGAGCAGTACTTC. This sequence encodes CASSPSGYEQYF.

In this sample, this clone turned up once. The genes are TRBV25-1 and TRBJ2-6, with 7 bases that match TRBD1. Germline values: CDR1 MGHDK, CDR2 SYGVNS. V shed 3 bases and J 2 bases; nucleotides not matched to a gene: 10. The CDR3 spans 18 residues. This CDR3 is CASSDPGQVGPGANVLTF. Written as DNA, the CDR3 is TGTGCCAGCAGTGACCCAGGACAGGTGGGCCCTGGGGCCAACGTCCTGACTTTC.

The V gene is TRBV18, the J gene TRBJ1-3; D is possibly TRBD1 (6 bases). This CDR3 has 16 amino acids. Germline values: CDR1 KGHSH, CDR2 LQKENI. The V end lost 0 bases, the J end lost 0 bases, and 9 bases lay between the germline ends. The CDR3 protein is CASSPPTGLSGNTIYF. CDR3 DNA sequence: TGTGCCAGCTCACCACCGACAGGCCTCTCTGGAAACACCATATATTTT.

The chain uses TRBV19 and TRBJ1-2, with TRBD1 matching over 8 bases. The CDR3 is 16 residues long. CDR1 and CDR2 (germline): LNHDA, SQIVND (reference sequence). The V gene end was trimmed by 3 bases and the J gene end by 3 bases; junction bases not matched to a gene: 9. The chain's CDR3 is CASSIGTGPLDYGYTF. The CDR3 DNA follows: TGTGCCAGTAGTATCGGGACAGGACCGCTCGACTATGGCTACACCTTC.

This chain links TRBV5-4 with TRBJ1-5, with D hard to call. The V and J ends lost 3 bases and 0 bases respectively, with 7 bases between them. Germline V gene lookup returns CDR1 SGHNT and CDR2 YYREEE (reference sequence). The CDR3 runs 14 residues. The CDR3 is CASSSRNSNQPQHF. The DNA for the CDR3 is TGTGCCAGCAGCTCCAGAAATAGCAATCAGCCCCAGCATTTT.

The chain carries TRBV28 and TRBJ2-6, with D possibly being TRBD1 (6 bases). V lost 5 bases and J lost 0, with 29 bases in between. The CDR3 is 22 residues long. From germline, CDR1 is MDHEN and CDR2 SYDVKM. The DNA of the CDR3 is TGTGCCAGCAGTCCACGTTTATATGGACAGCCCGATACATTCTCTGGGGCCAACGTCCTGACTTTC. This gives the protein CASSPRLYGQPDTFSGANVLTF.

This clone appeared a single time. The V and J genes are TRBV6-5 and TRBJ2-7, with D tentatively TRBD2 (7 bases). V was clipped by 5 bases and J by 4 bases, with 15 bases between them. The germline V gene encodes CDR1 MNHEY and CDR2 SVGAGI. This CDR3 comprises 14 residues. The CDR3 loop reads CASSPRGAGYEQYF. Here the CDR3 DNA reads TGTGCCAGCAGTCCACGGGGGGCAGGATACGAGCAGTACTTC.

The rearrangement joins TRBV28 to TRBJ2-7, with 8 positions matching TRBD2. The germline V gene has CDR1 MDHEN and CDR2 SYDVKM. The CDR3 length is 13 residues. As DNA, the CDR3 is TGTGCAACCAAGGGCGGGGGGACCTACGAGCAGTACTTC. As protein: CATKGGGTYEQYF.

V is TRBV15 and J is TRBJ2-4; tentative D call: TRBD2 (6 bases). V was pared by 0 bases and J by 1 base, with 22 bases between. CDR1 is LNHNV and CDR2 is YYDKDF in the germline V gene (reference sequence). CDR3 size: 20 residues. CDR3 DNA sequence: TGTGCCACCAGCAGAGATTTTAGTGGCGGGGATACCTCGGCCAAAAACATTCAGTACTTC. As protein: CATSRDFSGGDTSAKNIQYF.

The rearrangement joins TRBV2 to TRBJ2-3; 10 bases map to TRBD2. Trimming removed 6 bases from V and 2 bases from J; junction bases left unmatched: 5. This CDR3 has 15 amino acids. Looked up from germline, CDR1 is SNHLY and CDR2 is FYNNEI. CDR3 amino acids: CASSRTSGTTDTQYF. The CDR3 DNA reads TGTGCCAGCAGCCGGACTAGCGGAACCACAGATACGCAGTATTTT.